The 3 T cell receptor beta chains presented below share a single source sample, sequenced in a study of blood T cells in healthy people across ages. The authors ran a second PCR of roughly 6 to 11 cycles using a sample-barcoded 5' primer and a J-beta primer mix. TCRdb recomputed calls from the 5' RACE reads with MiXCR, one row per CDR3 protein. The sample consists of approximately 810,000 distinct CDR3 sequences, roughly 26% of them appearing once. Input material: blood. The receptors come from an elderly woman in good health.

This clonotype was detected many times. The chain carries TRBV20-1 and TRBJ2-5; 7 bases map to TRBD2. Germline V CDR1 and CDR2: DFQATT, SNEGSKA (reference sequence). The CDR3 has 14 residues. J was trimmed by 3 bases and V by 3 bases; bases with no gene match: 7. CDR3 DNA: TGCAGTGCTAGTCCAGGGACTACAAAAGAGACCCAGTACTTC. Protein product: CSASPGTTKETQYF.

The V call is TRBV2, the J call TRBJ1-3; possible D gene TRBD1, 6 bases. Germline values: CDR1 SNHLY, CDR2 FYNNEI. Between the trimmed V and J ends, which lost 4 bases and 4 bases, there was a span of 20 bases. CDR3 length equals 17 residues. This CDR3 is CASSVTGTPLLGNTIYF. The CDR3 nucleotides read TGTGCCAGCAGTGTAACCGGGACACCTCTTTTAGGAAACACCATATATTTT. Full variable domain (rest looked up from reference TRBV2 and TRBJ1-3): EPEVTQTPSHQVTQMGQEVILRCVPISNHLYFYWYRQILGQKVEFLVSFYNNEISEKSEIFDDQFSVERPDGSNFTLKIRSTKLEDSAMYFCASSVTGTPLLGNTIYFGEGSWLTVV.

The J gene is TRBJ2-2, the V gene TRBV18; tentative D call: TRBD1 (5 bases). Between the trimmed V and J ends, which lost 1 base and 5 bases, there was a span of 11 bases. Germline V gene data show CDR1 as KGHSH and CDR2 as LQKENI. This CDR3 region has 15 residues. CDR3 DNA: TGTGCCAGCTCACCACAAACCGCAGGGACCGGGGAGCTGTTTTTT. It is translated as CASSPQTAGTGELFF.